This TCR beta chain was sequenced in a study of radiotherapy plus CTLA-4 blockade in lung cancer. In the study overall: Objective response was observed in roughly 20% of patients, and disease control in roughly 30%. The study's findings and limits: According to reports, early shifts in blood T cell clones, alongside interferon-beta, forecast response most accurately.

In germline, CDR1 is SGHRS, CDR2 YFSETQ. Deletions cut 1 base from V and 7 bases from J, with 11 bases between. The CDR3 spans 14 residues. Profiling relied on immunoSEQ multiplex PCR, and the TCRdb table lists in-frame clones only, not all of them. The sample records 85,000 to 100,000 clones, less than 80% being singletons. On this clone itself: Its antigen remains unknown. Other DNA sequences within the sample encode an identical CDR3.

The V and J genes are TRBV5-1 and TRBJ1-4; a possible D gene is TRBD1 (5 bases). Sample: peripheral blood, taken from a patient treated with radiotherapy plus ipilimumab. This TCR derives from a human donor with non-small cell lung cancer that progressed on radiotherapy plus ipilimumab. The CDR3 coding sequence is TGCGCCAGCAGCTTGCAGGGAAGGGGTGAAAAACTGTTTTTT. This encodes CASSLQGRGEKLFF.